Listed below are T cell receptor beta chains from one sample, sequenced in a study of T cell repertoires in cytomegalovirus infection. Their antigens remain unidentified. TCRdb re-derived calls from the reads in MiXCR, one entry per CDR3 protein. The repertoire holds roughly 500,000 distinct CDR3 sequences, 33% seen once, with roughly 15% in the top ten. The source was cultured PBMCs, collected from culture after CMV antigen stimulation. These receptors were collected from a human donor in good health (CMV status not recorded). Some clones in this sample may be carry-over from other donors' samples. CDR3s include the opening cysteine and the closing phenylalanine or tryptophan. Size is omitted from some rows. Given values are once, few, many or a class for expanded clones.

CDR3 protein: CSARLAGAYNEQFF
CDR3 length: 14
V gene: TRBV29-1
clone size: NA

CDR3 protein: CASSPQGNYEQYF
CDR3 length: 13
V gene: TRBV19
clone size: NA

CDR3 protein: CASSQDLPTVSGNTIYF
CDR3 length: 17
V gene: TRBV4-3
clone size: NA

CDR3 protein: CASLDPPYEQYF
CDR3 length: 12
V gene: TRBV10-2
clone size: once

CDR3 protein: CATSKSVSEQFF
CDR3 length: 12
V gene: TRBV6-2/TRBV6-3
clone size: NA

CDR3 protein: CASSSGVAADTQYF
CDR3 length: 14
V gene: TRBV27
clone size: few

CDR3 protein: CASSLEGPAEAFF
CDR3 length: 13
V gene: TRBV7-2
clone size: many

CDR3 protein: CASSLGTSGFTGELFF
CDR3 length: 16
V gene: TRBV12-3/TRBV12-4
clone size: NA

CDR3 protein: CASKEDSYNEQFF
CDR3 length: 13
V gene: TRBV19
clone size: NA

CDR3 protein: CASSYPRRLGDSPLHF
CDR3 length: 16
V gene: TRBV6-2/TRBV6-3
clone size: NA

CDR3 protein: CASKPNVGTSAPQETQYF
CDR3 length: 18
V gene: TRBV27
clone size: NA

CDR3 protein: CASSYSGRGGGSSYEQYF
CDR3 length: 18
V gene: TRBV6-6
clone size: NA

CDR3 protein: CASSFGFYNEQFF
CDR3 length: 13
V gene: TRBV11-2
clone size: NA

CDR3 protein: CASSLTLAGARETQYF
CDR3 length: 16
V gene: TRBV27
clone size: NA

CDR3 protein: CASGRASSPLHF
CDR3 length: 12
V gene: TRBV27
clone size: few

CDR3 protein: CASSLAGGGGGSPLHF
CDR3 length: 16
V gene: TRBV7-9
clone size: few

CDR3 protein: CASSLTSGNQETQYF
CDR3 length: 15
V gene: TRBV7-2
clone size: many

CDR3 protein: CASSSSYGYTF
CDR3 length: 11
V gene: TRBV7-9
clone size: few

CDR3 protein: CASSPAAGGDTQYF
CDR3 length: 14
V gene: TRBV12-3/TRBV12-4
clone size: NA

CDR3 protein: CASSFWGITGTEAFF
CDR3 length: 15
V gene: TRBV11-3
clone size: NA

CDR3 protein: CASSLTGLLQPQHF
CDR3 length: 14
V gene: TRBV6-2/TRBV6-3
clone size: NA

CDR3 protein: CASSIDLSGANVLTF
CDR3 length: 15
V gene: TRBV19
clone size: NA

CDR3 protein: CASSFPVGDPGQETQYF
CDR3 length: 17
V gene: TRBV7-2
clone size: few

CDR3 protein: CASSRDTEYGYTF
CDR3 length: 13
V gene: TRBV5-6
clone size: NA

CDR3 protein: CASSGGQSNGETQYF
CDR3 length: 15
V gene: TRBV28
clone size: NA

CDR3 protein: CASSPSSLWGDSANTGELFF
CDR3 length: 20
V gene: TRBV7-2
clone size: medium-sized

CDR3 protein: CASSLWPGLADTDTQYF
CDR3 length: 17
V gene: TRBV5-6
clone size: many

CDR3 protein: CASSSEVNSPLHF
CDR3 length: 13
V gene: TRBV7-6
clone size: many

CDR3 protein: CASSTRLDTAQYF
CDR3 length: 13
V gene: TRBV19
clone size: few

CDR3 protein: CASSASYGYTF
CDR3 length: 11
V gene: TRBV7-9
clone size: few

CDR3 protein: CASSYSRAGATYEQYF
CDR3 length: 16
V gene: TRBV6-6
clone size: few

CDR3 protein: CASSRSTGTGGIGYTF
CDR3 length: 16
V gene: TRBV18
clone size: few

CDR3 protein: CASSRSGANVLTF
CDR3 length: 13
V gene: TRBV14
clone size: many

CDR3 protein: CASSQAIGISTGELFF
CDR3 length: 16
V gene: TRBV4-1
clone size: few

CDR3 protein: CANSYEAGSGRTEAFF
CDR3 length: 16
V gene: TRBV6-2/TRBV6-3
clone size: NA

CDR3 protein: CASSSTGTEFSGANVLTF
CDR3 length: 18
V gene: TRBV6-1
clone size: NA

CDR3 protein: CSVEDSLAGGVEQFF
CDR3 length: 15
V gene: TRBV29-1
clone size: NA

CDR3 protein: CASSPRAGASAEAFF
CDR3 length: 15
V gene: TRBV12-3/TRBV12-4
clone size: few

CDR3 protein: CASSIRTRSLYNEQFF
CDR3 length: 16
V gene: TRBV5-4
clone size: NA

CDR3 protein: CSARGGTGANYGYTF
CDR3 length: 15
V gene: TRBV20-1
clone size: few

CDR3 protein: CATSRGTGETQYF
CDR3 length: 13
V gene: TRBV15
clone size: NA

CDR3 protein: CASSEREGPTIRDTQYF
CDR3 length: 17
V gene: TRBV7-8
clone size: many

CDR3 protein: CATTHRVEYEQYF
CDR3 length: 13
V gene: TRBV2
clone size: NA

CDR3 protein: CASSPQAQKNNEQFF
CDR3 length: 15
V gene: TRBV18
clone size: NA

CDR3 protein: CASSPRSGPNEKLFF
CDR3 length: 15
V gene: TRBV18
clone size: few

CDR3 protein: CASSLADRPSSYNEQFF
CDR3 length: 17
V gene: TRBV7-2
clone size: few

CDR3 protein: CATSDLRRGEQFF
CDR3 length: 13
V gene: TRBV24-1
clone size: few

CDR3 protein: CASSYSRGPATNEKLFF
CDR3 length: 17
V gene: TRBV6-2/TRBV6-3
clone size: NA

CDR3 protein: CASSYSPGTGMNTEAFF
CDR3 length: 17
V gene: TRBV6-2/TRBV6-3
clone size: few

CDR3 protein: CAINRDRGGGYTF
CDR3 length: 13
V gene: TRBV19
clone size: NA

CDR3 protein: CASLSRILGPLVGANVLTF
CDR3 length: 19
V gene: TRBV6-2/TRBV6-3
clone size: NA

CDR3 protein: CASSSRAGTSERYEQYF
CDR3 length: 17
V gene: TRBV7-2
clone size: many

CDR3 protein: CASSGAGEGGEQFF
CDR3 length: 14
V gene: TRBV7-2
clone size: many

CDR3 protein: CASSRAEETYGYTF
CDR3 length: 14
V gene: TRBV11-2
clone size: NA

CDR3 protein: CASSLNDQDTQYF
CDR3 length: 13
V gene: TRBV12-3/TRBV12-4
clone size: once

CDR3 protein: CASGETRLTYNEQFF
CDR3 length: 15
V gene: TRBV6-2/TRBV6-3
clone size: NA

CDR3 protein: CASSLVLTTNTGELFF
CDR3 length: 16
V gene: TRBV12-3/TRBV12-4
clone size: few

CDR3 protein: CSGTSTGGGYTF
CDR3 length: 12
V gene: TRBV20-1
clone size: many